Shown below are 3 T cell receptor beta chains from a single sample sequenced in a study of response to subunit inactivated influenza vaccine. TCRdb itself ran the RT-PCR reads through MiXCR, one entry per CDR3 protein. The sample records around 570,000 distinct CDR3 sequences, approximately 10% being singletons. These data are also associated with another study on T cells expressing NK-cell markers. That report notes: The TCR beta cDNA came from 5'RACE template switching with UMIs.

The sequenced sample was PBMCs from blood, obtained on the day of vaccination. The receptors come from a man aged 45-60 years who received an inactivated influenza vaccine.

CDR3 region: CASSTTGKLFF. In DNA form, the CDR3 reads TGTGCCAGCAGCACGACAGGAAAACTGTTTTTT. The V and J genes are TRBV12-3 or TRBV12-4 and TRBJ1-4; weak D call: TRBD1 (6 bases). V lost 6 bases, J lost 10 bases, and 9 bases lay in between. There are 11 residues in the CDR3.

The J gene is TRBJ2-1, the V gene TRBV6-5, with D maybe TRBD2 (6 bases). Germline assignment: CDR1 MNHEY and CDR2 SVGAGI. The ends were cut back, 8 bases at V and 9 bases at J, with 11 bases in the middle. The CDR3 runs to 11 residues. This CDR3 reads CASGRPGEQFF. The CDR3 DNA follows: TGTGCCAGCGGGAGGCCTGGTGAGCAGTTCTTC.

The chain recombines TRBV30 with TRBJ2-2; D may match TRBD1 or TRBD2 (5 bases each). The CDR3 totals 14 residues. V shed 1 base and J shed 6 bases, with 12 bases lying between them. Per germline, CDR1 GTSNPN and CDR2 SVGIG (reference sequence). CDR3 sequence (DNA): TGTGCCTGGAGTGCGAGGGGCGATTCCGGGGAGCTGTTTTTT. It is translated as CAWSARGDSGELFF.